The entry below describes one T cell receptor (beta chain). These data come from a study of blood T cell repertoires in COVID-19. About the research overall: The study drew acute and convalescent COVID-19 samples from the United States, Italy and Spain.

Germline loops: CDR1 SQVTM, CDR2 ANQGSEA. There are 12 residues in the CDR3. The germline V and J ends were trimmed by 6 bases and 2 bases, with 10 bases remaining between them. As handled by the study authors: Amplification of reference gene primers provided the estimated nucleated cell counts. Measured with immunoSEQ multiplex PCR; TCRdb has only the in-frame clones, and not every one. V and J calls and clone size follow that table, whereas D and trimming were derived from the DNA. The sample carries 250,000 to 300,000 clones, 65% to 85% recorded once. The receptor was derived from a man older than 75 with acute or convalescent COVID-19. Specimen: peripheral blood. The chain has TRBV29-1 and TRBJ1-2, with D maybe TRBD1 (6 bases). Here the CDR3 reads CSVSGTNYGYTF. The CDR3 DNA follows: TGCAGCGTATCCGGGACAAACTATGGCTACACCTTC.